This TCR beta chain was retrieved from a study of regulatory T cells in long-lasting Graves disease. Study overall: Graves' patients, diagnosed recently, had received antithyroid drugs under 3 months.

This clonotype was observed many times. Its antigen is unknown. Arm-PCR of CDR3 regions and iRepertoire HTBI primers were the basis on which TCR beta libraries were built. TCRdb re-called the multiplex PCR reads through MiXCR, storing one row per CDR3 protein. The sample records fewer than 400,000 distinct CDR3 sequences, more than 15% being singletons. General study points: Relative to newly diagnosed Graves' patients, persistent ones had lower TCR diversity. With persistent disease, TRBV28, TRBJ1-2 and TRBJ2-5 were the favored segments. Researchers examined only peripheral blood and not thyroid tissue.

The germline CDR1 and CDR2 sequences are KGHDR and SFDVKD. The CDR3 runs 12 residues. The V and J ends lost 2 bases and 8 bases, in that order; junction bases with no gene match: 1. The time point denotes: newly diagnosed GD, antithyroid drugs for less than 3 months. From RNA extracted from PBMCs, the TCR library was made. The TCR sequence derives from a female donor with Graves disease. This rearrangement joins TRBV24-1 to TRBJ1-2, with 7 bases matching TRBD1. Sequencing used peripheral blood mononuclear cells (PBMCs), obtained at new diagnosis, from a patient treated with antithyroid drugs. In DNA form, the CDR3 reads TGTGCCACCAGTGATTCGGGACAGGGCTACACCTTC. It yields the protein CATSDSGQGYTF.